Sequencing of this T cell receptor beta chain was carried out in a study of cytomegalovirus exposure and HLA in healthy donors. On the study more broadly: Across a few hundred genotyped donors, just over 80% landed in the Caucasian-associated ancestry cluster.

The CDR3 sequence is 14 residues long. Germline lookup yields CDR1 MNHNS and CDR2 SASEGT. Trimming removed 6 bases at V and 0 bases at J, with 11 bases between. With 60 Vbeta and 13 Jbeta primers, the PCR was carried out. The data were produced by immunoSEQ multiplex PCR, yet TCRdb's version contains in-frame clones alone and is incomplete. In the table there are 150,000 to 180,000 clones, 65% to 85% of which are singletons. Study-wide results and limits: V- and J-gene trimming of TCR beta was linked (in a later analysis) to a missense DCLRE1C variant. It was 164 TCR beta chains that were listed as cytomegalovirus-associated.

As to this clone: The antigen is unknown.

This sequence originates from a man aged 18 to 30 in good health and CMV-seronegative. The sequenced sample consisted of PBMCs. V is TRBV6-1 and J is TRBJ1-1; TRBD1 is a possible D gene (6 bases). The CDR3 DNA reads as TGTGCCAGCAGGACACAGGGCATGAACACTGAAGCTTTCTTT. It yields the protein CASRTQGMNTEAFF.